This TCR beta chain emerged from a study of graft-versus-host responses after intestinal transplantation. This table comes from immunoSEQ multiplex PCR, and its TCRdb copy is limited to in-frame clones, with some not included. The sample yields nearly 110,000 clones, approximately 90% seen once. The germline CDR1 and CDR2 sequences are SGHNT and YYREEE (reference sequence). The CDR3 has 13 residues. The trim removed 7 bases at V and 8 bases at J, leaving 10 bases unmatched. Remarks on this clone: As yet, its antigen is unknown.

Material: unstimulated CD4+ T cells sorted from spleen or lymph node cells, obtained before transplant. The clonotype originates from a human donor who was the organ donor for an intestinal transplant. This chain links TRBV5-4 with TRBJ2-5, with TRBD2 matching 8 bases. The CDR3 spells CASSSTSANTQYF. CDR3 sequence (DNA): TGTGCCAGCTCCTCGACTAGCGCGAACACCCAGTACTTC.